This T cell receptor (beta chain) is drawn from a study of OX40 agonist ivuxolimab in advanced cancers. Study-level background: Patients' therapy was ivuxolimab, an antibody that acts as an agonist of OX40 (CD134). Study conclusions and caveats: Partial responders at 0.1-3.0 mg/kg showed near-lowest clonal expansion. It was also the case that some nonresponders had low normalized T-cell clonal expansion.

This clone was found once. What it binds is not known. The CDR3 totals 12 residues. V dropped 1 base and J dropped 5 bases, with 2 bases sitting between them. Germline V lookup: CDR1 LGHNA, CDR2 YSLEER. Profiling relied on immunoSEQ multiplex PCR, and the TCRdb table lists in-frame clones only, not all of them. The sample lists roughly 120,000 clones, 85% to 90% occurring once. This TCR was sampled from an adult with an advanced solid tumor such as melanoma, head and neck, liver or kidney cancer. The sequencing here drew on CD4+ or CD8+ T cells sorted from blood, taken in a trial of the OX40 agonist ivuxolimab. V is TRBV4-3 and J is TRBJ1-4; D uncertain. The DNA for the CDR3 is TGCGCCAGCAGCCAAGGGAATGAAAAACTGTTTTTT. This sequence encodes CASSQGNEKLFF.